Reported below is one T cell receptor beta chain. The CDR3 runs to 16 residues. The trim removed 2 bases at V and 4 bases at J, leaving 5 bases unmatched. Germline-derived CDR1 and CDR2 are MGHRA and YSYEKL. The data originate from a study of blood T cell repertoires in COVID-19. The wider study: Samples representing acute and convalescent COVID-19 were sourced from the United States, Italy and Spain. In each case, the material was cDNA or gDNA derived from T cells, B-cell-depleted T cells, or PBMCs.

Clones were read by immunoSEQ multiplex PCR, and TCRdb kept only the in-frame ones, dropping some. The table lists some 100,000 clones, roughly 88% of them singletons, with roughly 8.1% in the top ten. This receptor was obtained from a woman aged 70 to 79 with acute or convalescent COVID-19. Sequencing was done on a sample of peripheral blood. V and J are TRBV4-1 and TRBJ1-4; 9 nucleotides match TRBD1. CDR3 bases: TGCGCCAGCAGCCAAACGCACAGGGGGCTTAATGAAAAACTGTTTTTT. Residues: CASSQTHRGLNEKLFF.